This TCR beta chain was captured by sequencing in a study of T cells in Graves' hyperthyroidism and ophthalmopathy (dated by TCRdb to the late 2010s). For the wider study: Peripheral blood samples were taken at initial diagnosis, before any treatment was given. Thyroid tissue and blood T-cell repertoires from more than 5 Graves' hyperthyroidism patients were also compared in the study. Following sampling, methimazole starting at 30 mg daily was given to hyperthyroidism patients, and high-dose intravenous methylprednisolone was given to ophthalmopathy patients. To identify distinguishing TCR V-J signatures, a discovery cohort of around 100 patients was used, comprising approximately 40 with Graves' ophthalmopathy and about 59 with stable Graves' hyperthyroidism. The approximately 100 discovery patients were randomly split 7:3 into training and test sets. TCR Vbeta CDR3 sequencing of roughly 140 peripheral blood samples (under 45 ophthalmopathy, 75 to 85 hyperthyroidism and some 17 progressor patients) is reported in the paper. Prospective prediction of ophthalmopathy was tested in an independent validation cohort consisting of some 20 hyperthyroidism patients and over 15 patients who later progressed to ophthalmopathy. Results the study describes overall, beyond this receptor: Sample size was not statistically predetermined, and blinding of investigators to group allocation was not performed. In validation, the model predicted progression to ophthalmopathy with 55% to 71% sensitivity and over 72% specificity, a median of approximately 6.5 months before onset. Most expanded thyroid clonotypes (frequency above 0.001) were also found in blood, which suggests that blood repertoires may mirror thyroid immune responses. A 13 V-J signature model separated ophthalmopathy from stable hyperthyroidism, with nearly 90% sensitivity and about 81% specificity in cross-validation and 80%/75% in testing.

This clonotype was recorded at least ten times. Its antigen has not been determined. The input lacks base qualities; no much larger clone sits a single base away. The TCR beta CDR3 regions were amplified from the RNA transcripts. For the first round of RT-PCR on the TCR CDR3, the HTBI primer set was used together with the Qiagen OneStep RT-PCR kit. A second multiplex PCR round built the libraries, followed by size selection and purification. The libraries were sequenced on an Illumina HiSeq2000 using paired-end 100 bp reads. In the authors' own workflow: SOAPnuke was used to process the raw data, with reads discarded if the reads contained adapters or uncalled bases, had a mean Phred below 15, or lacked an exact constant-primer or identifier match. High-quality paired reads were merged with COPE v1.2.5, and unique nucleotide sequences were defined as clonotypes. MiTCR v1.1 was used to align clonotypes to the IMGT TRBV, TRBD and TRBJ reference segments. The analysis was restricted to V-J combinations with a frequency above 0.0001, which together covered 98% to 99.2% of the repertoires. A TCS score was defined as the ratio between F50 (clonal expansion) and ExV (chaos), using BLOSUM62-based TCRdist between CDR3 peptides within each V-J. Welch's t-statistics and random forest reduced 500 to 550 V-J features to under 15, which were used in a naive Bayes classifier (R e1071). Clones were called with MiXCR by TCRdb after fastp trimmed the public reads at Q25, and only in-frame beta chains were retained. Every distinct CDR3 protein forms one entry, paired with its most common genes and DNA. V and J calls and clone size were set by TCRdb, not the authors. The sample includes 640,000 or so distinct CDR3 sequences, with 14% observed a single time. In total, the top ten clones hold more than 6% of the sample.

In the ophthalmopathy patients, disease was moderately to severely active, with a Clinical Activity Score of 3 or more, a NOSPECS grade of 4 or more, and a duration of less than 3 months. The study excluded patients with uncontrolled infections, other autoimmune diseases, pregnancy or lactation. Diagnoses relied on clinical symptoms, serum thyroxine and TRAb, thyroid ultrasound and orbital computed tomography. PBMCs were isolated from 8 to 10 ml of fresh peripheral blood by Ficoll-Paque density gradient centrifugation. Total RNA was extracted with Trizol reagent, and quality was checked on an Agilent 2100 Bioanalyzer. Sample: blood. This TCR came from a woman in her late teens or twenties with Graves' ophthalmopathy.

The CDR3 has the sequence CASSRDRGMNTEAFF. The bases read TGTGCCAGTAGTCGGGACAGGGGCATGAACACTGAAGCTTTCTTT. The rearrangement combines TRBV19 with TRBJ1-1; 10 central bases correspond to TRBD1. The germline V gene (reference sequence) supplies CDR1 LNHDA and CDR2 SQIVND. The CDR3 spans 15 residues, from the cysteine through the phenylalanine. Only the CDR3 portion is preserved as DNA: 45 bases, with reading frame beginning at the first base. V is trimmed back by 5 bases and J by 0 bases, and the junction contains 3 bases that no gene match accounts for.